The 21 T cell receptor beta chains presented below share a single source sample, sequenced in a study of OX40 agonist ivuxolimab in advanced cancers. Clones were sequenced by immunoSEQ multiplex PCR, and TCRdb holds only the in-frame ones, with some missing. Of tens of thousands of clones listed, approximately 83% are singletons. This specimen consisted of CD4+ or CD8+ T cells sorted from blood, obtained in a trial of the OX40 agonist ivuxolimab. These receptors were taken from an adult with an advanced solid tumor such as melanoma, head and neck, liver or kidney cancer.

The chain uses TRBV27 and TRBJ2-1, with TRBD2 identical over 9 bases. Trimming removed 6 bases from V and 7 bases from J; junction bases left unmatched: 10. Looked up from germline, CDR1 is MNHEY and CDR2 is SMNVEV (reference sequence). The CDR3 runs to 15 residues. The CDR3 is CASSPNGGGANEQFF. CDR3 DNA: TGTGCCAGCAGCCCTAATGGCGGGGGGGCGAATGAGCAGTTCTTC.

This clone has just a few counts. Other nucleotide sequences from this sample produce the same CDR3. The chain joins TRBV7-9 to TRBJ1-2; no reliable D call. Trimming shortened V by 4 bases and J by 6 bases, and 9 bases separated the two germline ends. Germline V gene sequence: CDR1 SEHNR, CDR2 FQNEAQ (reference sequence). This CDR3 comprises 12 residues. The CDR3 nucleotides are TGTGCCAGCAGCTCCTCGGGCAATGGCTACACCTTC. This gives the protein CASSSSGNGYTF.

With respect to this clone: One end of the junction fails to match germline, which may point to a read error. The chain couples TRBV25-1 to TRBJ1-2; possibly TRBD1 for D (5 bases). The CDR3 extends over 12 amino acids. Germline CDR1 MGHDK, CDR2 SYGVNS. The CDR3 sequence is CASSEGRRGPYF. DNA for the CDR3: TGTGCCAGCAGTGAGGGCAGGCGGGGCCCCTACTTC.

The chain combines TRBV6-5 with TRBJ1-1; D is uncertain. Per the germline V gene, CDR1 is MNHEY and CDR2 is SVGAGI. The V end lost 6 bases, the J end lost 0 bases, and 11 bases lay between the germline ends. The CDR3 is made up of 14 amino acids. The CDR3 sequence: CASRADQMNTEAFF. CDR3 DNA sequence: TGTGCCAGCAGGGCCGATCAAATGAACACTGAAGCTTTCTTT.

This clone occurred once. The chain is built from TRBV19 and TRBJ1-5; 7 bases agree with TRBD1. The CDR3 covers 19 residues. CDR1 and CDR2 (germline): LNHDA, SQIVND (reference sequence). J lost 4 bases, V lost 8 bases, and 23 bases had no gene match. CDR3 bases: TGTGCCAGTCGAACGGGGAACAGGGGCGGCCTAATTTCTAATCAGCCCCAGCATTTT. This sequence encodes CASRTGNRGGLISNQPQHF.

A few counts support this clone. The chain uses TRBV7-2 and TRBJ1-1; no clear D. The CDR3 contains 17 residues. Germline V gives CDR1 SGHTA, CDR2 FQGNSA. Between the trimmed V and J ends, which lost 1 base and 0 bases, there was a span of 15 bases. CDR3 sequence (DNA): TGTGCCAGCAGCTTAGGCGGTGGAGGACTGCTGAACACTGAAGCTTTCTTT. This translates into CASSLGGGGLLNTEAFF. The full variable domain, rest sourced from reference TRBV7-2 and TRBJ1-1, is GAGVSQSPSNKVTEKGKDVELRCDPISGHTALYWYRQSLGQGLEFLIYFQGNSAPDKSGLPSDRFSAERTGGSVSTLTIQRTQQEDSAVYLCASSLGGGGLLNTEAFFGQGTRLTVV.

V is TRBV19 and J is TRBJ2-1; D may be TRBD1 (5 bases). Trimming pared 1 base from V and 0 bases from J, leaving 7 bases between. This CDR3 comprises 15 residues. Germline assignment: CDR1 LNHDA and CDR2 SQIVND (reference sequence). This CDR3 is CASSIVGASYNEQFF. CDR3 DNA: TGTGCCAGTAGTATAGTAGGGGCCTCCTACAATGAGCAGTTCTTC.

This sequence joins TRBV7-9 and TRBJ2-5; perhaps TRBD2 as D (6 bases). Trimming left V 3 bases short and J 5 bases short, with 7 bases between. CDR3 size: 12 residues. Germline V gives CDR1 SEHNR, CDR2 FQNEAQ (reference sequence). CDR3 bases: TGTGCCAGCAGCTTTGGAGGGGAGACCCAGTACTTC. As protein: CASSFGGETQYF.

The chain uses TRBV5-6 and TRBJ1-5; TRBD1 agrees at 9 bases. This CDR3 spans 15 amino acids. Germline values: CDR1 SGHDT, CDR2 YYEEEE. V lost 0 bases and J lost 6; bases outside the gene matches: 4. Here the CDR3 DNA reads TGTGCCAGCAGCTTGGGGACAGGGGTTTTTCAGCCCCAGCATTTT. Protein sequence: CASSLGTGVFQPQHF. Supplemented by reference TRBV5-6 and TRBJ1-5, the full variable domain reads DAGVTQSPTHLIKTRGQQVTLRCSPKSGHDTVSWYQQALGQGPQFIFQYYEEEERQRGNFPDRFSGHQFPNYSSELNVNALLLGDSALYLCASSLGTGVFQPQHFGDGTRLSIL.

The chain carries TRBV7-6 and TRBJ1-1, with no clear D. CDR1 is SGHVS, CDR2 FNYEAQ, per germline. Deletions cut 7 bases from V and 8 bases from J, with 20 bases between. The CDR3 runs to 14 residues. CDR3 residues: CASISREGVGEAFF. The CDR3 DNA reads TGTGCCAGCATCTCAAGGGAGGGAGTGGGGGAAGCTTTCTTT.

This chain joins TRBV5-1 and TRBJ2-7; the match to TRBD1 covers 8 bases. Germline V gene sequence: CDR1 SGHRS, CDR2 YFSETQ. The V and J ends lost 4 bases and 0 bases, in that order; junction bases with no gene match: 6. The CDR3 length is 15 residues. Here the CDR3 reads CASSTGQVFSYEQYF. As DNA, the CDR3 is TGCGCCAGCAGCACGGGACAGGTGTTCTCCTACGAGCAGTACTTC.

The chain links TRBV11-2 to TRBJ2-7; D not certain. Between the trimmed V and J ends, which lost 2 bases and 4 bases, there was a span of 6 bases. This CDR3 is 12 amino acids long. Germline lookup yields CDR1 SGHAT and CDR2 FQNNGV. This chain's CDR3 is CASSLQAYEQYF. In nucleotides, the CDR3 is TGTGCCAGCAGCTTACAGGCATACGAGCAGTACTTC.

The CDR3 reads CASSFRGTGELFF. The CDR3 region has the DNA TGTGCCAGCAGCTTCAGGGGCACCGGGGAGCTGTTTTTT. The chain has TRBV7-7 and TRBJ2-2; D perhaps matches TRBD1 (6 bases). V lost 3 bases and J 4 bases, leaving 6 bases between the germline ends. Germline CDR1 SSHAT, CDR2 FNYEAQ (reference sequence). This CDR3 has 13 amino acids. The full variable domain, with the rest looked up from reference TRBV7-7 and TRBJ2-2, is GAGVSQSPRYKVTKRGQDVTLRCDPISSHATLYWYQQALGQGPEFLTYFNYEAQPDKSGLPSDRFSAERPEGSISTLTIQRTEQRDSAMYRCASSFRGTGELFFGEGSRLTVL.

V and J are TRBV6-5 and TRBJ2-7; 11 bases fit TRBD2. V gave up 4 bases and J gave up 1 base; unmatched junction bases: 3. Germline V gene lookup returns CDR1 MNHEY and CDR2 SVGAGI. This CDR3 contains 15 residues. Here the CDR3 DNA reads TGTGCCAGCAGTTCCGGGACTAGCGGATCCTACGAGCAGTACTTC. Translation gives CASSSGTSGSYEQYF.

The J gene is TRBJ1-2, the V gene TRBV6-5; 8 bases are a match to TRBD1. The germline V gene encodes CDR1 MNHEY and CDR2 SVGAGI. J gave up 2 bases and V 5 bases, and 4 bases lay outside the gene matches. The CDR3 runs to 14 residues. CDR3 sequence reads: CASSTGQGNYGYTF. In DNA, the CDR3 is TGTGCCAGCAGTACTGGACAGGGCAACTATGGCTACACCTTC.

V is TRBV6-5 and J is TRBJ1-1; D unclear. V dropped 9 bases and J dropped 3 bases, with 11 bases sitting between them. The length of the CDR3 is 12 residues. The V gene's germline CDR1 is MNHEY and CDR2 SVGAGI. The CDR3 loop is CASGPDHTEAFF. CDR3 sequence (DNA): TGTGCCAGTGGCCCGGACCACACTGAAGCTTTCTTT.

V and J are TRBV10-3 and TRBJ1-1; D might be TRBD1 (5 bases). This CDR3 contains 14 residues. Deletions cut 3 bases from V and 6 bases from J, with 14 bases between. Germline loops: CDR1 ENHRY, CDR2 SYGVKD. The CDR3 region has the DNA TGTGCCATCAGTGAAGGGGAGGCGGTGGCTGAAGCTTTCTTT. This translates into CAISEGEAVAEAFF.

The rearrangement uses TRBV7-9 and TRBJ1-1; D remains unclear. The germline V and J ends were trimmed by 4 bases and 3 bases, with 3 bases remaining between them. CDR1 is SEHNR and CDR2 is FQNEAQ in the germline V gene (reference sequence). The CDR3 contains 11 residues. The CDR3 nucleotides read TGTGCCAGCAGCTCCGACACTGAAGCTTTCTTT. Its protein product is CASSSDTEAFF. Together with reference TRBV7-9 and TRBJ1-1, the CDR3 gives the full variable domain: DTGVSQNPRHKITKRGQNVTFRCDPISEHNRLYWYRQTLGQGPEFLTYFQNEAQLEKSRLLSDRFSAERPKGSFSTLEIQRTEQGDSAMYLCASSSDTEAFFGQGTRLTVV.

The genes are TRBV11-2 and TRBJ1-4, with D possibly TRBD1 on 6 matching bases. The CDR3 is made up of 18 amino acids. Trimming stripped 2 bases from V and 0 bases from J, with 16 bases between. CDR1 SGHAT and CDR2 FQNNGV come from the germline V gene. The CDR3 nucleotides read TGTGCCAGCAGCTTACCCCTAGGGGGGGCTGCAACTAATGAAAAACTGTTTTTT. It translates to CASSLPLGGAATNEKLFF.

CDR3 protein: CASSLTSSYEQYF. CDR3 in DNA: TGCGCCAGCAGCCTCACAAGCTCCTACGAGCAGTACTTC. The V call is TRBV4-1, the J call TRBJ2-7; D gene uncertain. CDR1 is MGHRA, CDR2 YSYEKL, per germline. The V end lost 4 bases, the J end lost 0 bases, and 7 bases lay between the germline ends. The CDR3 has 13 amino acids.

The CDR3 DNA reads TGTGCCAGCAGCTTATGGACAGTGAGTCAGCCCCAGCATTTT. Translating it yields CASSLWTVSQPQHF. The chain recombines TRBV7-8 with TRBJ1-5, with D possibly being TRBD1 (6 bases). CDR1 and CDR2 from the germline V gene are SGHVS and FQNEAQ. V was clipped by 2 bases and J by 6 bases, with 11 bases between them. The CDR3 covers 14 residues.